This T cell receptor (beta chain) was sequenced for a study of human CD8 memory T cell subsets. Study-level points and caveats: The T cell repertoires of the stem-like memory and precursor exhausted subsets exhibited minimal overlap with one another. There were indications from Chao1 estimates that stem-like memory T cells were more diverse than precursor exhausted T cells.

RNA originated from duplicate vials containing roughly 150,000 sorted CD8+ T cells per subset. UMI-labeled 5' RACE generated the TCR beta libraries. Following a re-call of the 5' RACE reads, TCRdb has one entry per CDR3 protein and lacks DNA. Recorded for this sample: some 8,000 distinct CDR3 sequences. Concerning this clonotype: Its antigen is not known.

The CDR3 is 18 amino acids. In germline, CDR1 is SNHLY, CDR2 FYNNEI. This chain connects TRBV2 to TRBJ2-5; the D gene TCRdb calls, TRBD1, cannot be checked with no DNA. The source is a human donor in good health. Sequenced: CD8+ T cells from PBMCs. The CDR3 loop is CASSEETGPWGAYETQYF. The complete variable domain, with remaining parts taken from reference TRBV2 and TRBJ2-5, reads EPEVTQTPSHQVTQMGQEVILRCVPISNHLYFYWYRQILGQKVEFLVSFYNNEISEKSEIFDDQFSVERPDGSNFTLKIRSTKLEDSAMYFCASSEETGPWGAYETQYFGPGTRLLVL.